This T cell receptor (beta chain) is drawn from a study of human T cells and chemical hapten exposure. As for the study in general: Among samples, TCR yields varied mainly because of small differences in pooled library volume.

For the library, individual cDNA molecules each received unique molecular identifiers. In the authors' workflow: A per-sample median of about 100,000 TCRs was observed, with counts ranging from roughly 20,000 to 700,000. MiXCR, applied by TCRdb to the 5' RACE reads, yields one record per CDR3 protein. None of the V and J calls come from the authors' own analysis; TCRdb made them. The sample shows about 140,000 distinct CDR3 sequences, around 4.4% of them seen only once. Trimming took off 5 bases at V and 7 bases at J, with 25 bases between the two ends. Germline assignment: CDR1 SGHTA and CDR2 FQGNSA. The CDR3 is made up of 17 amino acids. Blood, whole and unfractionated, served as the source for total RNA extraction. Broader study findings: TCRs above 1 in 1000 frequency did not change with DPC sensitization.

This clonotype was seen ten or more times. The antigen is not known. The rearrangement uses TRBV7-2 and TRBJ2-3; tentative D call: TRBD1 (6 bases). The sequence came from a female donor in good health. In DNA, the CDR3 is TGTGCCAGCAGCCCCGAGAGGGACATTGGGTTTGCAAATACGCAGTATTTT. Its protein product is CASSPERDIGFANTQYF.